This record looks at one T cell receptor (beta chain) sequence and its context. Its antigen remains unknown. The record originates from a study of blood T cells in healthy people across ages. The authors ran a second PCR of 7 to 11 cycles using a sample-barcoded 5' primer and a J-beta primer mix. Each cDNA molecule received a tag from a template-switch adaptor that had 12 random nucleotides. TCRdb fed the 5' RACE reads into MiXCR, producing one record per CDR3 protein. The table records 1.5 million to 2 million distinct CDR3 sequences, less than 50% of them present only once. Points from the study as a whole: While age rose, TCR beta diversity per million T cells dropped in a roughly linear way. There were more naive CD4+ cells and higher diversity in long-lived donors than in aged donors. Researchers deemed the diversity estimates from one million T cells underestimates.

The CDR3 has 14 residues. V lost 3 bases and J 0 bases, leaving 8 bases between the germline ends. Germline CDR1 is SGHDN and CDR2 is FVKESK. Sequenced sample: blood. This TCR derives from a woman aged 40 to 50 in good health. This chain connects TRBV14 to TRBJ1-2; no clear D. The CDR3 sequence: CASSHRRTNYGYTF. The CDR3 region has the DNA TGTGCCAGCAGCCACCGCCGCACTAACTATGGCTACACCTTC.